This TCR beta chain was retrieved from a study of T cell responses to AZD1222 COVID-19 vaccine. Study conclusions and caveats: An increase in Spike-specific TCR breadth and depth was observed after two AZD1222 doses. Of the AZD1222 recipients, only five to seven were seropositive at baseline.

Details on this clone: Its antigen is not identified.

Clones were read by immunoSEQ multiplex PCR, and TCRdb kept only the in-frame ones, dropping some. The sample includes 100,000 to 130,000 clones, around 87% of them seen just once. This TCR was sampled from an adult in good health. The sequenced sample was peripheral blood, obtained on day 0 of AZD1222 vaccination.

The DNA for the CDR3 is TGCAGCGTTGAACTCGGCAGGAATTCCTACAATGAGCAGTTCTTC. Its translation is CSVELGRNSYNEQFF. The V and J genes are TRBV29-1 and TRBJ2-1; D is undetermined. V gave up 2 bases and J gave up 1 base, with 12 bases separating them. CDR3 size: 15 residues. Germline CDR1 is SQVTM and CDR2 is ANQGSEA.